The T cell receptor (beta chain) under discussion was sequenced for a study of beta chain features in type 1 diabetes. The sequenced template was cDNA made from the entire isolated RNA. Method: immunoSEQ multiplex PCR; TCRdb's copy keeps in-frame clones and lacks some. Among 130,000 to 150,000 clones listed, under 60% were seen once. The CDR3 runs to 14 residues. CDR1 MNHEY and CDR2 SVGAGI come from the germline V gene. Trimming removed 2 bases from V and 6 bases from J, with 10 bases in between. V is TRBV6-5 and J is TRBJ2-2; D might be TRBD2 (6 bases). The source material was Tregs from blood. The sequence was obtained from a man between 18 and 35 years old in good health. CDR3 protein: CASSYVWDSGELFF. CDR3 bases: TGTGCCAGCAGTTACGTGTGGGACTCCGGGGAGCTGTTTTTT.